What follows are 11 T cell receptor beta chains derived from one specimen sequenced in a study of long-term antiretroviral therapy in people with HIV. They ran version v3.0 of the immunoSEQ assay at survey level. The table came from immunoSEQ multiplex PCR; TCRdb's copy has only in-frame clones and leaves some out. Among 35,000 to 45,000 clones, roughly 80% were seen once, and the ten largest hold 10% to 15%. This material consisted of unsorted PBMCs, taken 0.3 years after starting antiretroviral therapy. The receptors originated from a man younger than 35 with HIV.

In nucleotides, the CDR3 is TGTGCCGGGGAGGCGGCGGCTGGAAACACCATATATTTT. Protein: CAGEAAAGNTIYF. The chain is built from TRBV30 and TRBJ1-3; D not resolved. The CDR3 has 13 residues. Germline V gene lookup returns CDR1 GTSNPN and CDR2 SVGIG (reference sequence). Trimming pared 8 bases from V and 2 bases from J, leaving 13 bases between.

The CDR3, as DNA: TGCGCCAGCAGCTTGGAGCCAGGCCTAAACATTCAGTACTTC. It yields the protein CASSLEPGLNIQYF. The chain combines TRBV5-1 with TRBJ2-4; D is ambiguous. The CDR3 is 14 amino acids. The V and J ends lost 0 bases and 6 bases respectively, with 10 bases between them. CDR1 and CDR2 from the germline V gene are SGHRS and YFSETQ.

The V and J genes are TRBV18 and TRBJ2-5; the D is unclear. CDR1 and CDR2 from the germline V gene are KGHSH and LQKENI. V lost 1 base and J 2 bases, leaving 5 bases between the germline ends. The CDR3 sequence is 13 residues long. CDR3 DNA: TGTGCCAGCTCACCACGGTTTCAAGAGACCCAGTACTTC. This codes for CASSPRFQETQYF.

As for this clone: Other DNA sequences in the same sample also yield this CDR3. This rearrangement joins TRBV6-1 to TRBJ2-5, with 12 bases that match TRBD2. With V trimmed by 2 bases and J by 2 bases, 0 bases remained unmatched. CDR3 size: 15 residues. In germline, CDR1 is MNHNS, CDR2 SASEGT. The CDR3 region is CASSELAGGQETQYF. The CDR3 DNA is TGTGCCAGCAGTGAACTAGCGGGGGGGCAAGAGACCCAGTACTTC.

V and J are TRBV7-2 and TRBJ1-1; perhaps TRBD1 as D (5 bases). Between the trimmed V and J ends, which lost 1 base and 9 bases, there was a span of 18 bases. In germline, CDR1 is SGHTA, CDR2 FQGNSA. The CDR3 is 15 amino acids. CDR3: CASSLETREWAKAFF. In DNA, the CDR3 is TGTGCCAGCAGCTTAGAAACCAGGGAGTGGGCTAAAGCTTTCTTT.

V gene TRBV6-1 combines with J gene TRBJ1-4; 9 bases line up with TRBD1. V dropped 1 base and J dropped 8; count of bases not matched to a gene: 2. Germline V CDR1 and CDR2: MNHNS, SASEGT. This CDR3 contains 14 residues. CDR3 loop: CASSEVTGGEKLFF. The CDR3 DNA is TGTGCCAGCAGTGAAGTCACAGGGGGCGAAAAACTGTTTTTT.

The DNA of the CDR3 is TGCGCCAGCAGGAAGGGGATCGGACAGGGAAACGTAATTTCTAACTATGGCTACACCTTC. It yields the protein CASRKGIGQGNVISNYGYTF. V usage is TRBV5-1 and J usage is TRBJ1-2, with 8 positions matching TRBD1. The CDR3 extends over 20 amino acids. From germline, CDR1 is SGHRS and CDR2 YFSETQ. J was trimmed by 0 bases and V by 5 bases; bases with no gene match: 21.

This clone counts as medium-sized. J is TRBJ2-7 and V is TRBV4-3, with 7 bases identical to TRBD2. V trimming: 1 base; J trimming: 3 bases; junction bases outside the gene matches: 6. Germline lookup yields CDR1 LGHNA and CDR2 YSLEER. This CDR3 has 15 amino acids. Here the CDR3 DNA reads TGCGCCAGCAGCCAAGTCGGACTAGGGGACTACGAGCAGTACTTC. Residues: CASSQVGLGDYEQYF.

As DNA, the CDR3 is TGTGCCAGCAGCTTACAGGTCGTAGGGAAAACGAACACTGAAGCTTTCTTT. It encodes CASSLQVVGKTNTEAFF. The gene calls are TRBV7-2 and TRBJ1-1; D remains unclear. From germline, CDR1 is SGHTA and CDR2 FQGNSA. The CDR3 sequence is 17 residues long. V was clipped by 2 bases and J by 1 base, with 17 bases between them.

The V and J genes are TRBV27 and TRBJ1-2; 8 nucleotides align to TRBD1. Germline V CDR1 and CDR2: MNHEY, SMNVEV (reference sequence). The CDR3 extends over 13 amino acids. The J segment lost 7 bases and the V segment lost 3 bases, leaving 4 bases of the junction unmatched. The CDR3 spells CASSFDRGSGYTF. The DNA for the CDR3 is TGTGCCAGCAGTTTCGACAGGGGAAGTGGCTACACCTTC.

The chain recombines TRBV7-2 with TRBJ2-4; tentatively, D is TRBD1 (5 bases). With 4 bases removed from V and 7 bases from J, the gap between germline ends came to 14 bases. Germline V gene data show CDR1 as SGHTA and CDR2 as FQGNSA. CDR3 length equals 14 residues. This CDR3 reads CASSWGRLGNIQYF. CDR3 bases: TGTGCCAGCAGCTGGGGCAGGTTGGGGAACATTCAGTACTTC. Using reference TRBV7-2 and TRBJ2-4 for the parts outside the CDR3, the full variable domain is GAGVSQSPSNKVTEKGKDVELRCDPISGHTALYWYRQSLGQGLEFLIYFQGNSAPDKSGLPSDRFSAERTGGSVSTLTIQRTQQEDSAVYLCASSWGRLGNIQYFGAGTRLSVL.